This TCR beta chain was retrieved from a study of blood T cell repertoires in COVID-19. Across the whole study: Samples representing acute and convalescent COVID-19 were sourced from the United States, Italy and Spain. The cDNA or gDNA used as material had been derived from T cells, B-cell-depleted T cells, or PBMCs.

This clone was detected only once. Study processing details: Counts of nucleated cells, estimated from reference gene primer amplification, were obtained. The data were produced by immunoSEQ multiplex PCR, yet TCRdb's version contains in-frame clones alone and is incomplete. V, J and clone size derive from that table, while D and trimming were established from the DNA sequence. The sample records 190,000 or so clones, about 89% being singletons. This TCR derives from a man aged 40-55 years with active or convalescent COVID-19. Sequenced: peripheral blood.

The CDR3 here is CASSLPQGQGEIRGYTF. The DNA for the CDR3 is TGTGCCAGCAGCTTACCCCAGGGACAGGGGGAGATTAGAGGCTACACCTTC. This chain joins TRBV7-3 and TRBJ1-2; 11 nucleotides agree with TRBD1. This CDR3 contains 17 residues. With V trimmed by 2 bases and J by 8 bases, 13 bases remained unmatched. CDR1 and CDR2 (germline): SGHTA, FQGTGA.